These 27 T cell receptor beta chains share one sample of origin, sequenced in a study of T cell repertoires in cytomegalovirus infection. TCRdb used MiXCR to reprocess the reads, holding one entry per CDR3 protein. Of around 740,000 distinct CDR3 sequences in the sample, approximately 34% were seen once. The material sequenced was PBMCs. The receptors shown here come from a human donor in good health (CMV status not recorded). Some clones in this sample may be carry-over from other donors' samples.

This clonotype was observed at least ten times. The CDR3 DNA reads TGTGCCAGCAGCATGGGACAGGGGGCCTACGAGCAGTACTTC. Amino acid sequence: CASSMGQGAYEQYF. The gene calls are TRBV7-6 and TRBJ2-7, with 11 bases matching TRBD1. The V segment lost 5 bases and the J segment 2 bases; nucleotides outside the gene matches: 2. CDR1 SGHVS and CDR2 FNYEAQ come from the germline V gene. The CDR3 spans 14 residues.

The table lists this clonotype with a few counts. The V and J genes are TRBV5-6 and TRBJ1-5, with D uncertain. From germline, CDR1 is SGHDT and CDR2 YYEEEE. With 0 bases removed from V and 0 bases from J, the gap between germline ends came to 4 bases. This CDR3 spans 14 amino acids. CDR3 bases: TGTGCCAGCAGCTTGGGGATTAGCAATCAGCCCCAGCATTTT. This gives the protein CASSLGISNQPQHF.

The CDR3: CASSIGHMNTEAFF. CDR3 bases: TGTGCCAGTAGTATTGGGCATATGAACACTGAAGCTTTCTTT. The chain recombines TRBV19 with TRBJ1-1; no definite D call. Germline CDR1 is LNHDA and CDR2 is SQIVND (reference sequence). The CDR3 contains 14 residues. V was pared by 3 bases and J by 0 bases, with 8 bases between.

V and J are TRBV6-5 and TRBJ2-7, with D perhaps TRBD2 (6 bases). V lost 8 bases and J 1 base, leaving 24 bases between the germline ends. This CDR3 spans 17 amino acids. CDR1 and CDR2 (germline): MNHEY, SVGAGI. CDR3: CASGGSFEGAPSYEQYF. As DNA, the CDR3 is TGTGCCAGCGGAGGGAGCTTCGAGGGTGCCCCGTCCTACGAGCAGTACTTC.

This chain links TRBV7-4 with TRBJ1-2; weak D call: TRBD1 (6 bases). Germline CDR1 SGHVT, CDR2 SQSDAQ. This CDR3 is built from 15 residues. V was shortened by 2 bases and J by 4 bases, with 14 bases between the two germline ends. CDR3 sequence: CASSLRDGGLYGYTF. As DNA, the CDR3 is TGTGCCAGCAGCTTAAGGGATGGGGGGCTCTATGGCTACACCTTC.

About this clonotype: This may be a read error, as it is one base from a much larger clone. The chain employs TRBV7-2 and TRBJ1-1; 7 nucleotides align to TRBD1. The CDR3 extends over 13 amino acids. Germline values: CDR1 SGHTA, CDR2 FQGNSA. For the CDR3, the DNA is TGTGCCAGAAGCTTAGTCCAGGGACAGGAAGCTTTCTTT. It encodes CARSLVQGQEAFF.

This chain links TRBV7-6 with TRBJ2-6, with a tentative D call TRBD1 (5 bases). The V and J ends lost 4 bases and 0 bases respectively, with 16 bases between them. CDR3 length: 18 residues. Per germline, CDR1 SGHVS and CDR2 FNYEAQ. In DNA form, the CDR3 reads TGTGCCAGCAGCTCGTGGCAGGGAAAAACCTCTGGGGCCAACGTCCTGACTTTC. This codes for CASSSWQGKTSGANVLTF. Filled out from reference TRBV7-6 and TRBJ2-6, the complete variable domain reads GAGVSQSPRYKVTKRGQDVALRCDPISGHVSLYWYRQALGQGPEFLTYFNYEAQQDKSGLPNDRFSAERPEGSISTLTIQRTEQRDSAMYRCASSSWQGKTSGANVLTFGAGSRLTVL.

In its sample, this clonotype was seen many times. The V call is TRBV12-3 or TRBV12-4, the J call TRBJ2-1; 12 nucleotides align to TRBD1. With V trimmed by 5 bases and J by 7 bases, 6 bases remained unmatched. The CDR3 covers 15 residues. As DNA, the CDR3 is TGTGCCAGCAGTCCAGCGGGACAGGGGGCTAATGAGCAGTTCTTC. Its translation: CASSPAGQGANEQFF.

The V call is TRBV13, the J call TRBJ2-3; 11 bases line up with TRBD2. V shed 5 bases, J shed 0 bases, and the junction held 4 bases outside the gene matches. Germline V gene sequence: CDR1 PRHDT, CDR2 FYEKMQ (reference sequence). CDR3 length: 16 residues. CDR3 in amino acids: CASSTGLAASTDTQYF. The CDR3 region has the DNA TGTGCCAGCAGCACGGGACTAGCGGCTAGCACAGATACGCAGTATTTT.

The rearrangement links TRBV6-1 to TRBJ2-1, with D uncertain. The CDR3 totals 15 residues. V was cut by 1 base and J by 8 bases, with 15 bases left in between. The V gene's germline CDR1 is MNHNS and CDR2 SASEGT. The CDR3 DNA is TGTGCCAGCAGTGAAGGGAAGGATATAGTGGATGAGCAGTTCTTC. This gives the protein CASSEGKDIVDEQFF.

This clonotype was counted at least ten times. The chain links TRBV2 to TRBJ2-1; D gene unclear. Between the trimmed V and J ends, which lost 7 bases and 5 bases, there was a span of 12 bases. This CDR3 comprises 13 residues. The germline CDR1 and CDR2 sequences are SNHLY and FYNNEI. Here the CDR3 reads CASISRTDNEQFF. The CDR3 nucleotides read TGTGCCAGCATTTCGAGGACGGACAATGAGCAGTTCTTC. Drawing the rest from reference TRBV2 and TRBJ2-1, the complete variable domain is EPEVTQTPSHQVTQMGQEVILRCVPISNHLYFYWYRQILGQKVEFLVSFYNNEISEKSEIFDDQFSVERPDGSNFTLKIRSTKLEDSAMYFCASISRTDNEQFFGPGTRLTVL.

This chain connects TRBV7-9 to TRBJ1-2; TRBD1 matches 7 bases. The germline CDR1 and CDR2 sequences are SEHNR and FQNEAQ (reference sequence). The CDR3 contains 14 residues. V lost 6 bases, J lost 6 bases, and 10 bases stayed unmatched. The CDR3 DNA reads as TGTGCCAGCAGACGAGACAGGGCCTCGCATGGCTACACCTTC. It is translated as CASRRDRASHGYTF.

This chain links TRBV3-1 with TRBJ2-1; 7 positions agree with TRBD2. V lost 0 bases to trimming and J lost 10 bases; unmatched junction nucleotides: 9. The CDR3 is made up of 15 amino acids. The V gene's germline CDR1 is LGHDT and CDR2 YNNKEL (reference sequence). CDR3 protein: CASSQDMREGWEQFF. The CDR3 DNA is TGTGCCAGCAGCCAAGATATGAGGGAGGGGTGGGAGCAGTTCTTC.

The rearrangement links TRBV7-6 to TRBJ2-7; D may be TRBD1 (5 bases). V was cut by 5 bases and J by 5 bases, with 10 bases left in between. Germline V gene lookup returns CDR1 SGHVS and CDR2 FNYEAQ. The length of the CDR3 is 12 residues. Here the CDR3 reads CASSPGQHEQYF. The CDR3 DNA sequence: TGTGCCAGCAGCCCAGGGCAACACGAGCAGTACTTC.

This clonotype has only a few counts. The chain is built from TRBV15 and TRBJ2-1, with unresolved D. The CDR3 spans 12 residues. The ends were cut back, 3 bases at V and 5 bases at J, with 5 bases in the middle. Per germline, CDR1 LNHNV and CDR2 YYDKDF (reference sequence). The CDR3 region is CATSRGNNEQFF. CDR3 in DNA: TGTGCCACCAGCAGGGGCAACAATGAGCAGTTCTTC.

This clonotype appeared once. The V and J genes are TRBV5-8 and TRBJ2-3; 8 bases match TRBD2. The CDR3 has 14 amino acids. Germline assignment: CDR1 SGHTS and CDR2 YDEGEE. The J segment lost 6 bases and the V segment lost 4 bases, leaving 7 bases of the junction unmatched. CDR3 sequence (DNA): TGTGCCAGCAGCCCGGGACTAGTGAGGGATACGCAGTATTTT. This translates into CASSPGLVRDTQYF. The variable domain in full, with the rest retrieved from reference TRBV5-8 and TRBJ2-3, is EAGVTQSPTHLIKTRGQQATLRCSPISGHTSVYWYQQALGLGLQFLLWYDEGEERNRGNFPPRFSGRQFPNYSSELNVNALELEDSALYLCASSPGLVRDTQYFGPGTRLTVL.

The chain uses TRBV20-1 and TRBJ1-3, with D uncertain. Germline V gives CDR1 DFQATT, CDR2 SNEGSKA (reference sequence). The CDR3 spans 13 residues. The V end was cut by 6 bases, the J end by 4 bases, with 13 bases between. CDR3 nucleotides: TGCAGTGCCTTCGCTGGGCGCGGAAACACCATATATTTT. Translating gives CSAFAGRGNTIYF.

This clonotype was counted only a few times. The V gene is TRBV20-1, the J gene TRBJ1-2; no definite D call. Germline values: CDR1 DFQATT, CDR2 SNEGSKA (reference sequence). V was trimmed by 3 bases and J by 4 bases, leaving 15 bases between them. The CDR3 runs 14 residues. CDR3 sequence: CSASFAGAGYGYTF. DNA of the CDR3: TGCAGTGCTAGTTTCGCGGGCGCGGGCTATGGCTACACCTTC.

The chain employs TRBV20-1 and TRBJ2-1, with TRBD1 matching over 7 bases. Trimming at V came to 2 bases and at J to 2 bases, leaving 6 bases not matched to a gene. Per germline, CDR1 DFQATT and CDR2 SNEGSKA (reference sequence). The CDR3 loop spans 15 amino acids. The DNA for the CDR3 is TGCAGTGCTAGATACTACAGGGGTCCCTACAATGAGCAGTTCTTC. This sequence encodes CSARYYRGPYNEQFF.

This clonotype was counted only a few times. The DNA for the CDR3 is TGTGCCAGTAGTATCAAGAGATCAGGGGCTGAAGCTTTCTTT. Protein: CASSIKRSGAEAFF. The chain carries TRBV19 and TRBJ1-1; TRBD1 might be the D (6 bases). Germline loops: CDR1 LNHDA, CDR2 SQIVND (reference sequence). This CDR3 spans 14 amino acids. Trimming removed 3 bases at V and 6 bases at J, with 14 bases between.

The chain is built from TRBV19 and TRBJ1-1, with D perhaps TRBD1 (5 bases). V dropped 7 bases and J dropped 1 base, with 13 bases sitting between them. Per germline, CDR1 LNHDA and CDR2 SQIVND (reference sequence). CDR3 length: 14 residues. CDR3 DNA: TGTGCCAGTAAAGACAGCAGTTGGAACACTGAAGCTTTCTTT. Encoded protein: CASKDSSWNTEAFF.

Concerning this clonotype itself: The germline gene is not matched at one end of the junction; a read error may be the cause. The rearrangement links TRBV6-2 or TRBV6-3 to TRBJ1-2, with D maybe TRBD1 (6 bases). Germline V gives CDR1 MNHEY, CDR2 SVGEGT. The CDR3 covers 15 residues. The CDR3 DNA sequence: TGTTCCAGCAGTAGGCCCGGGGGGCACCCCTATTGCTACACCTTC. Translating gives CSSSRPGGHPYCYTF.

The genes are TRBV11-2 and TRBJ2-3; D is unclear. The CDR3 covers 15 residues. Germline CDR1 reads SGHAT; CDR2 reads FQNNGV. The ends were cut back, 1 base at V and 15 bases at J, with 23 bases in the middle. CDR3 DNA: TGTGCCAGCAGCTTAGGATTCTCGAAAACAGATACGCCTTATTTT. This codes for CASSLGFSKTDTPYF.

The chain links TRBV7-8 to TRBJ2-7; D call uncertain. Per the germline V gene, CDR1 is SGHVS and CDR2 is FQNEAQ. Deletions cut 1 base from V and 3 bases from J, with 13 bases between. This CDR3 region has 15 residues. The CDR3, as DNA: TGTGCCAGCAGCTTAGTCTTAGGAAACTTCTACGAGCAGTACTTC. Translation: CASSLVLGNFYEQYF.

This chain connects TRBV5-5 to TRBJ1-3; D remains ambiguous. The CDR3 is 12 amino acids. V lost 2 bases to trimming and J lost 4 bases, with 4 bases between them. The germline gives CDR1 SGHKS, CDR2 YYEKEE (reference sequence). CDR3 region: CASSFWGNTIYF. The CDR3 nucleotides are TGTGCCAGCAGCTTTTGGGGAAACACCATATATTTT.

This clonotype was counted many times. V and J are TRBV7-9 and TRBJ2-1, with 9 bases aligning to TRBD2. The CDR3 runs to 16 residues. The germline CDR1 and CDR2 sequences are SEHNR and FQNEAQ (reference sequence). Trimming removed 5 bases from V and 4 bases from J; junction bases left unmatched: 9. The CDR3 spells CASSPKGSGGYNEQFF. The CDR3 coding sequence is TGTGCCAGCAGCCCCAAGGGGAGCGGGGGGTACAATGAGCAGTTCTTC.

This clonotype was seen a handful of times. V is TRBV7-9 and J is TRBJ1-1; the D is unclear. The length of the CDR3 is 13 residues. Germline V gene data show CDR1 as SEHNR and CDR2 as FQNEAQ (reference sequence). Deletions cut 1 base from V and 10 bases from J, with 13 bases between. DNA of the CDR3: TGTGCCAGCAGCTTAGAATCCGGGGTTAGAGCTTTCTTT. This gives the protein CASSLESGVRAFF.